The 32 T cell receptor beta chains presented below share a single source sample, sequenced in a study of blood T cell repertoires in COVID-19 (dated by TCRdb to the early 2020s). Preparation of the library involved the immunoSEQ multiplex PCR assay. TCRdb stores this immuneACCESS table with in-frame sequences only. Part of the clones is absent; in the studies checked, under half of the shortfall reflects unresolved V genes, and no reason is known for the rest. Counted in this sample were roughly 200,000 clones; roughly 84% of them appeared once. Around 18% of the sample is held by the ten biggest clonotypes. The specimen was peripheral blood. The origin of the receptors is a woman aged 80 or older with active or convalescent COVID-19.

The chain links TRBV5-1 to TRBJ1-4; TRBD1 matches at 7 bases. V dropped 1 base and J dropped 8; count of bases not matched to a gene: 8. Germline V gene sequence: CDR1 SGHRS, CDR2 YFSETQ. This CDR3 spans 15 amino acids. The CDR3 here is CASSLMPGGQEKLFF. DNA for the CDR3: TGCGCCAGCAGCTTGATGCCAGGGGGTCAGGAAAAACTGTTTTTT.

The chain links TRBV28 to TRBJ1-1, with D perhaps matching TRBD1 (6 bases). Germline V CDR1 and CDR2: MDHEN, SYDVKM. V was trimmed by 8 bases and J by 5 bases, leaving 18 bases between them. The CDR3 runs 14 residues. The CDR3 reads CASLTGGRRTEAFF. CDR3 in DNA: TGTGCCAGCTTGACGGGGGGGCGCCGGACTGAAGCTTTCTTT.

The chain links TRBV18 to TRBJ2-3; D may be TRBD1 (6 bases). Germline V gene sequence: CDR1 KGHSH, CDR2 LQKENI. V shed 3 bases and J shed 2 bases, with 12 bases lying between them. The length of the CDR3 is 15 residues. CDR3 residues: CASSPYRAPTDTQYF. DNA for the CDR3: TGTGCCAGCTCACCCTACAGGGCTCCCACAGATACGCAGTATTTT.

V usage is TRBV19 and J usage is TRBJ2-7; D remains ambiguous. Trimming cost V 3 bases and J 2 bases, with 14 bases left between them. The V gene's germline CDR1 is LNHDA and CDR2 SQIVND (reference sequence). The CDR3 contains 15 residues. Here the CDR3 reads CASSIARSSTYEQYF. The CDR3 bases are TGTGCCAGTAGTATCGCGCGGAGTTCCACCTACGAGCAGTACTTC.

The chain carries TRBV5-4 and TRBJ1-4; D may be TRBD1 (6 bases). Germline assignment: CDR1 SGHNT and CDR2 YYREEE (reference sequence). The CDR3 is 14 amino acids. V lost 4 bases and J lost 4, with 11 bases in between. The CDR3 DNA reads as TGTGCCAGCAGCCTCCAGGGGATTAATGAAAAACTGTTTTTT. Protein: CASSLQGINEKLFF.

The chain has TRBV11-2 and TRBJ2-1, with D tentatively TRBD2 (6 bases). Trimming took 5 bases from V and 0 from J, leaving 11 bases between them. Germline values: CDR1 SGHAT, CDR2 FQNNGV. The CDR3 runs to 15 residues. The CDR3 sequence is CASSLVGGSYNEQFF. For the CDR3, the DNA is TGTGCCAGCAGCCTGGTGGGGGGCTCCTACAATGAGCAGTTCTTC.

V is TRBV29-1 and J is TRBJ1-1, with 9 bases aligning to TRBD1. V lost 4 bases, J lost 3 bases, and 6 bases stayed unmatched. The germline CDR1 and CDR2 sequences are SQVTM and ANQGSEA. The CDR3 length is 14 residues. As DNA, the CDR3 is TGCAGCGTTGCCAGGGACAGGGTATACACTGAAGCTTTCTTT. It translates to CSVARDRVYTEAFF.

The genes are TRBV7-9 and TRBJ1-1; D is possibly TRBD1 (6 bases). The V gene's germline CDR1 is SEHNR and CDR2 FQNEAQ (reference sequence). V dropped 5 bases and J dropped 7 bases, with 23 bases sitting between them. The length of the CDR3 is 16 residues. The CDR3 bases are TGTGCCAGCAGCCCGCTACCGGGACACGGATTAGGTGAAGCTTTCTTT. The encoded protein is CASSPLPGHGLGEAFF.

The chain uses TRBV18 and TRBJ2-1; D possibly corresponds to TRBD1 (6 bases). The germline gives CDR1 KGHSH, CDR2 LQKENI. The ends were cut back, 0 bases at V and 4 bases at J, with 10 bases in the middle. This CDR3 region has 15 residues. The CDR3 coding sequence is TGTGCCAGCTCACCACCTGGGGGCCTGTACAATGAGCAGTTCTTC. This translates into CASSPPGGLYNEQFF.

CDR3 sequence (DNA): TGTGCCAGCAGTCAATTCCGGGACAGGGGCCGCAATCAGCCCCAGCATTTT. As protein: CASSQFRDRGRNQPQHF. The chain joins TRBV2 to TRBJ1-5, with 10 bases lining up with TRBD1. This CDR3 spans 17 amino acids. From germline, CDR1 is SNHLY and CDR2 FYNNEI. The V gene end was trimmed by 5 bases and the J gene end by 2 bases; junction bases not matched to a gene: 9.

J is TRBJ2-5 and V is TRBV2, with D hard to call. In germline, CDR1 is SNHLY, CDR2 FYNNEI. This CDR3 is built from 12 residues. The V end lost 2 bases, the J end lost 4 bases, and 5 bases lay between the germline ends. The CDR3 nucleotides read TGTGCCAGCAGTGAATCTAGAGAGACCCAGTACTTC. Its protein product is CASSESRETQYF.

This clone was found a few times. The chain combines TRBV24-1 with TRBJ2-3, with 13 bases identical to TRBD2. The germline gives CDR1 KGHDR, CDR2 SFDVKD. J was trimmed by 4 bases and V by 7 bases; bases with no gene match: 7. This CDR3 region has 16 residues. The CDR3 bases are TGTGCCACCAGCATCGGACTAGCGGGAGCCGCAGATACGCAGTATTTT. Amino acids: CATSIGLAGAADTQYF.

V gene TRBV28 combines with J gene TRBJ2-5, with a tentative D call TRBD2 (5 bases). The germline V and J ends were trimmed by 5 bases and 7 bases, with 11 bases remaining between them. The CDR3 covers 12 residues. In germline, CDR1 is MDHEN, CDR2 SYDVKM. The CDR3 region is CASSPLRGTQYF. The CDR3, as DNA: TGTGCCAGCAGTCCCCTCCGGGGGACCCAGTACTTC.

The chain is built from TRBV9 and TRBJ1-6; 11 bases map to TRBD1. There are 15 residues in the CDR3. J was trimmed by 9 bases and V by 0 bases; bases with no gene match: 2. Germline lookup yields CDR1 SGDLS and CDR2 YYNGEE. The CDR3 region is CASSVGDRGGSPLHF. DNA for the CDR3: TGTGCCAGCAGCGTAGGGGACAGGGGGGGTTCACCCCTCCACTTT.

The gene calls are TRBV4-3 and TRBJ1-2; 9 nucleotides align to TRBD1. Germline V CDR1 and CDR2: LGHNA, YSLEER. With 1 base clipped from V and 4 bases from J, the junction kept 4 bases outside the gene matches. CDR3 length: 15 amino acids. The CDR3 DNA follows: TGCGCCAGCAGCCAAGGAGGGACAGGGACCTATGGCTACACCTTC. This sequence encodes CASSQGGTGTYGYTF.

This sequence joins TRBV11-2 and TRBJ1-6; tentatively, D is TRBD1 (5 bases). Germline V gives CDR1 SGHAT, CDR2 FQNNGV. V lost 5 bases to trimming and J lost 0 bases, with 11 bases between them. The CDR3 length is 16 residues. The CDR3 reads CASSTQESSYNSPLHF. CDR3 nucleotides: TGTGCCAGCAGCACACAGGAGAGCTCCTATAATTCACCCCTCCACTTT.

V usage is TRBV4-3 and J usage is TRBJ2-1; 7 bases agree with TRBD2. There are 14 residues in the CDR3. J lost 7 bases, V lost 0 bases, and 3 bases had no gene match. Germline-derived CDR1 and CDR2 are LGHNA and YSLEER. CDR3 nucleotide sequence: TGCGCCAGCAGCCAAGAGGGAGGGGATAATGAGCAGTTCTTC. Its protein is CASSQEGGDNEQFF.

The chain has TRBV7-8 and TRBJ2-5; the D gene is possibly TRBD1 (5 bases). There are 14 residues in the CDR3. Trimming cost V 5 bases and J 1 base, with 11 bases left between them. Germline loops: CDR1 SGHVS, CDR2 FQNEAQ. This CDR3 is CASSQRQIQETQYF. Written as DNA, the CDR3 is TGTGCCAGCAGCCAACGACAGATCCAAGAGACCCAGTACTTC.

The V call is TRBV7-2, the J call TRBJ2-3; D unclear. V shed 1 base and J shed 5 bases, with 10 bases lying between them. Per the germline V gene, CDR1 is SGHTA and CDR2 is FQGNSA. The CDR3 length is 14 residues. The CDR3 sequence is CASSLGHQVDTQYF. Here the CDR3 DNA reads TGTGCCAGCAGCTTAGGACACCAGGTAGATACGCAGTATTTT.

The rearrangement links TRBV5-1 to TRBJ1-2, with no clear D. Looked up from germline, CDR1 is SGHRS and CDR2 is YFSETQ. With 4 bases removed from V and 6 bases from J, the gap between germline ends came to 10 bases. The CDR3 contains 12 residues. The CDR3 region is CASSADMHGYTF. The CDR3 nucleotides read TGCGCCAGCAGCGCCGACATGCATGGCTACACCTTC. Drawing the rest from reference TRBV5-1 and TRBJ1-2, the complete variable domain is KAGVTQTPRYLIKTRGQQVTLSCSPISGHRSVSWYQQTPGQGLQFLFEYFSETQRNKGNFPGRFSGRQFSNSRSEMNVSTLELGDSALYLCASSADMHGYTFGSGTRLTVV.

V and J are TRBV6-5 and TRBJ2-5; D remains ambiguous. This CDR3 comprises 13 residues. Trimming shortened V by 2 bases and J by 5 bases, and 9 bases separated the two germline ends. Germline V gene lookup returns CDR1 MNHEY and CDR2 SVGAGI. This CDR3 is CASSYMVAETQYF. CDR3 bases: TGTGCCAGCAGTTACATGGTTGCGGAGACCCAGTACTTC.

V gene TRBV7-2 combines with J gene TRBJ1-3; D not certain. Germline lookup yields CDR1 SGHTA and CDR2 FQGNSA. Trimming stripped 1 base from V and 4 bases from J, with 8 bases between. CDR3 length: 14 amino acids. The CDR3: CASSLVAGGNTIYF. The CDR3 DNA is TGTGCCAGCAGCTTAGTCGCGGGGGGAAACACCATATATTTT.

The chain joins TRBV3-1 (or the pseudogene TRBV3-2) to TRBJ2-5; 11 bases align to TRBD2. CDR1 is LGHDT and CDR2 is YNNKEL in the germline V gene (reference sequence). The CDR3 extends over 15 amino acids. V dropped 6 bases and J dropped 4; count of bases not matched to a gene: 7. The CDR3 bases are TGTGCCAGCAGACGTAGCGGGGGGGCGGGAGAGACCCAGTACTTC. It encodes CASRRSGGAGETQYF.

V is TRBV15 and J is TRBJ2-5; TRBD1 might be the D (6 bases). This CDR3 is built from 15 residues. Trimming took 2 bases from V and 0 from J, leaving 10 bases between them. The germline CDR1 and CDR2 sequences are LNHNV and YYDKDF (reference sequence). The chain's CDR3 is CATSRNGQYQETQYF. For the CDR3, the DNA is TGTGCCACCAGCAGAAACGGACAGTACCAAGAGACCCAGTACTTC.

The CDR3 DNA reads TGTGCCAGTAGTGTGGACAGAACCTATAGCAATCAGCCCCAGCATTTT. As protein: CASSVDRTYSNQPQHF. This chain joins TRBV19 and TRBJ1-5; maybe TRBD1 (6 bases). Per the germline V gene, CDR1 is LNHDA and CDR2 is SQIVND (reference sequence). V was clipped by 5 bases and J by 0 bases, with 14 bases between them. The CDR3 spans 16 residues.

The rearrangement joins TRBV7-8 to TRBJ1-2; D unresolved. There are 13 residues in the CDR3. Between the trimmed V and J ends, which lost 5 bases and 4 bases, there was a span of 11 bases. Germline values: CDR1 SGHVS, CDR2 FQNEAQ. The CDR3 coding sequence is TGTGCCAGCAGCCCAGGCATGGGCTATGGCTACACCTTC. Protein product: CASSPGMGYGYTF.

The CDR3 sequence: CASSLALGLVSRQYF. DNA of the CDR3: TGTGCCAGCAGCTTGGCACTCGGACTAGTGAGCCGGCAGTACTTC. This chain joins TRBV7-8 and TRBJ2-7; TRBD2 matches at 7 bases. The CDR3 runs to 15 residues. Germline V lookup: CDR1 SGHVS, CDR2 FQNEAQ. V was pared by 3 bases and J by 9 bases, with 14 bases of the junction left unmatched.

The gene calls are TRBV19 and TRBJ1-5, with 10 bases lining up with TRBD1. The CDR3 length is 14 residues. The V segment lost 3 bases and the J segment 9 bases; nucleotides outside the gene matches: 5. From germline, CDR1 is LNHDA and CDR2 SQIVND (reference sequence). CDR3 amino acids: CASSMDRGIRPQHF. The CDR3, as DNA: TGTGCCAGTAGTATGGACAGGGGGATCCGGCCCCAGCATTTT.

This clone appeared once. The chain employs TRBV21-1 and TRBJ2-3; TRBD1 is taken as the D call from the table, unchecked against the DNA. TRBV21-1 is a pseudogene. This CDR3 is built from 15 residues. The CDR3 DNA follows: TGTGCCAGCAGCATATCCGGGACAGGCACAGATACGCAGTATTTT. Translated, it gives CASSISGTGTDTQYF.

The chain couples TRBV5-4 to TRBJ2-3; D is perhaps TRBD2 (5 bases). Germline V gives CDR1 SGHNT, CDR2 YYREEE (reference sequence). Deletions cut 2 bases from V and 5 bases from J, with 18 bases between. The CDR3 extends over 16 amino acids. The CDR3 loop reads CASSLGLLLAQDTQYF. The CDR3 DNA is TGTGCCAGCAGCTTAGGACTGTTGCTAGCCCAAGATACGCAGTATTTT.

The V and J genes are TRBV29-1 and TRBJ2-7, with 8 bases that match TRBD1. V lost 2 bases and J lost 4; bases outside the gene matches: 10. The germline V gene encodes CDR1 SQVTM and CDR2 ANQGSEA. This CDR3 region has 15 residues. The CDR3 loop is CSVELADRGRYEQYF. The CDR3 region has the DNA TGCAGCGTTGAATTGGCCGACAGGGGAAGGTACGAGCAGTACTTC.

The chain has TRBV19 and TRBJ2-1; D not certain. There are 12 residues in the CDR3. The ends were cut back, 1 base at V and 7 bases at J, with 5 bases in the middle. The V gene's germline CDR1 is LNHDA and CDR2 SQIVND (reference sequence). CDR3: CASSIGLNEQFF. The CDR3 DNA follows: TGTGCCAGTAGTATAGGTCTTAATGAGCAGTTCTTC. Together with reference TRBV19 and TRBJ2-1, the CDR3 gives the full variable domain: DGGITQSPKYLFRKEGQNVTLSCEQNLNHDAMYWYRQDPGQGLRLIYYSQIVNDFQKGDIAEGYSVSREKKESFPLTVTSAQKNPTAFYLCASSIGLNEQFFGPGTRLTVL.